This note documents a single T cell receptor (beta chain) sequence. The entry originates in a study of early T cells in non-severe SARS-CoV-2 infection. TCRdb used MiXCR to reprocess the 5' RACE reads, holding one entry per CDR3 protein. The sample lists tens of thousands of distinct CDR3 sequences, more than 10% occurring once. The CDR3 runs to 15 residues. CDR1 is SQVTM and CDR2 is ANQGSEA in the germline V gene. This TCR derives from an adult who was a healthcare worker with PCR-confirmed SARS-CoV-2 infection or an uninfected control (not recorded which). The donor label of this sample is uncertain. The chain carries TRBV29-1 and TRBJ2-6, with no clear D. Specimen: whole blood, collected at baseline. Here the CDR3 DNA reads TGCGCCAGCGTAAAAGAGGCTACTGGGGCCAACGTCCTGACTTTC. This translates into CASVKEATGANVLTF.